The clone carrying this T cell receptor (beta chain) was recorded only once. As yet, its antigen is unknown. The data originate from a study of blood T cells in healthy people across ages. Overall study findings and caveats: The CMV status of each donor remained undetermined, and this could have confounded shifts in expanded clonotypes.

The second PCR ran about 6 to 12 cycles with a sample-barcoded 5' primer and J-beta primers. A template-switch adaptor with 12 random nucleotides tagged each cDNA molecule. MiXCR, applied by TCRdb to the 5' RACE reads, yields one record per CDR3 protein. The table shows hundreds of thousands of distinct CDR3 sequences, with around 50% occurring only once. CDR1 DFQATT and CDR2 SNEGSKA come from the germline V gene (reference sequence). The CDR3 length is 13 residues. With 6 bases clipped from V and 8 bases from J, the junction kept 7 bases outside the gene matches. Sample: blood. The rearrangement joins TRBV20-1 to TRBJ1-2; the match to TRBD1 covers 12 bases. This TCR was recovered from a man between 40 and 49 years old in good health. The CDR3 is CSAPGQGARGYTF. CDR3 bases: TGCAGTGCGCCGGGACAGGGGGCGCGGGGCTACACCTTC.